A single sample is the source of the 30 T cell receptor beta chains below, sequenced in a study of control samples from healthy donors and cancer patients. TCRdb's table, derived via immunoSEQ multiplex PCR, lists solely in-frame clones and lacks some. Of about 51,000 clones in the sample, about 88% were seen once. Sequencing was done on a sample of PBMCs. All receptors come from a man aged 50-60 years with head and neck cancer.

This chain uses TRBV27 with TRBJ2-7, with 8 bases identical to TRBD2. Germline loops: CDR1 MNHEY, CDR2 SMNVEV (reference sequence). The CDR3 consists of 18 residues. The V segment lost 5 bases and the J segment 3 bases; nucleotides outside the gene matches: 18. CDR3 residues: CASSPNDPLAETIYEQYF. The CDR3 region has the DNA TGTGCCAGCAGTCCTAACGACCCACTAGCGGAGACGATCTACGAGCAGTACTTC.

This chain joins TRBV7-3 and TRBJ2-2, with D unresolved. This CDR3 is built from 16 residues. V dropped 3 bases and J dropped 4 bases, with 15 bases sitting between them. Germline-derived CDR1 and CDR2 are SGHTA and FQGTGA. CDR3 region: CASSFRVLGGTGELFF. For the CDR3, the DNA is TGTGCCAGCAGCTTTAGAGTTTTGGGTGGCACCGGGGAGCTGTTTTTT.

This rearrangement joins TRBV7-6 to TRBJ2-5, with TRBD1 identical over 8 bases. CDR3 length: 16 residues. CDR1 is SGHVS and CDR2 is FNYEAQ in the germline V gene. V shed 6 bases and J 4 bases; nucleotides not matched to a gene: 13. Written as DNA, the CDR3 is TGTGCCAGCAGTAGCCCACTTTCAGGGGGCGGAGAGACCCAGTACTTC. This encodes CASSSPLSGGGETQYF. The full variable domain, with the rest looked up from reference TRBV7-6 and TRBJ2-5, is GAGVSQSPRYKVTKRGQDVALRCDPISGHVSLYWYRQALGQGPEFLTYFNYEAQQDKSGLPNDRFSAERPEGSISTLTIQRTEQRDSAMYRCASSSPLSGGGETQYFGPGTRLLVL.

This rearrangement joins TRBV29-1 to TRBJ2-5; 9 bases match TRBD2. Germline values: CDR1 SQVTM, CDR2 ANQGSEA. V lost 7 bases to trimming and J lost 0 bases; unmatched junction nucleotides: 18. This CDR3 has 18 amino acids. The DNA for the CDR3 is TGCAGCGCCCTAGGGCCCCTAGCGGGGAATAGATACCAAGAGACCCAGTACTTC. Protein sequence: CSALGPLAGNRYQETQYF. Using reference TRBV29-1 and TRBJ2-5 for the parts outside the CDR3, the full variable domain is SAVISQKPSRDICQRGTSLTIQCQVDSQVTMMFWYRQQPGQSLTLIATANQGSEATYESGFVIDKFPISRPNLTFSTLTVSNMSPEDSSIYLCSALGPLAGNRYQETQYFGPGTRLLVL.

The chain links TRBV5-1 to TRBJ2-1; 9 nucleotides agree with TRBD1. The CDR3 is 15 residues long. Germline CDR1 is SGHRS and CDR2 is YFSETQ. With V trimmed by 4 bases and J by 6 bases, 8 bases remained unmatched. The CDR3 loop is CASSLRQGVVNEQFF. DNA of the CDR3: TGCGCCAGCAGCCTTAGACAGGGGGTGGTCAATGAGCAGTTCTTC.

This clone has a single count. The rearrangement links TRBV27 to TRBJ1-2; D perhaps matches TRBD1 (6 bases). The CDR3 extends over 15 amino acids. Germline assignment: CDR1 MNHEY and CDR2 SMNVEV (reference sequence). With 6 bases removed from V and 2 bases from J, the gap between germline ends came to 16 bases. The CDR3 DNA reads TGTGCCAGCAGATTAAAACGACAGGCCAACTATGGCTACACCTTC. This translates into CASRLKRQANYGYTF.

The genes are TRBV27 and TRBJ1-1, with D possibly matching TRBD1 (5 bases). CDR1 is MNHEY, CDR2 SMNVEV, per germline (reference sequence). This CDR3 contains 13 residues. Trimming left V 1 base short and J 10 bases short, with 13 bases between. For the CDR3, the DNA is TGTGCCAGCAGTTTATGGCAGGGTCTGGGAGCTTTCTTT. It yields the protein CASSLWQGLGAFF.

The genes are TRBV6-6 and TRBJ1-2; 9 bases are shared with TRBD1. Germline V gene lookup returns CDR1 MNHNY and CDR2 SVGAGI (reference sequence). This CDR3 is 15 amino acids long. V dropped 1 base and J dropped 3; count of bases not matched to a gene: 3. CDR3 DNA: TGTGCCAGCAGTTACTTCCGGACAGGGGACTATGGCTACACCTTC. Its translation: CASSYFRTGDYGYTF.

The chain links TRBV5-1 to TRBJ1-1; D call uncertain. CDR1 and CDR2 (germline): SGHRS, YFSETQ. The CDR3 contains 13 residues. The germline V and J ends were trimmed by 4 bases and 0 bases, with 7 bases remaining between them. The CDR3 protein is CASSINMNTEAFF. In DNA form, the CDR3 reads TGCGCCAGCAGCATAAATATGAACACTGAAGCTTTCTTT.

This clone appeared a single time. The DNA for the CDR3 is TGTGCCAGCAGTTACGGGGAGGATTACTATGGCTACACCTTC. Translation: CASSYGEDYYGYTF. J is TRBJ1-2 and V is TRBV6-2 or TRBV6-3; D unclear. Trimming took 2 bases from V and 3 from J, leaving 10 bases between them. CDR3 size: 14 residues. CDR1 MNHEY and CDR2 SVGEGT come from the germline V gene.

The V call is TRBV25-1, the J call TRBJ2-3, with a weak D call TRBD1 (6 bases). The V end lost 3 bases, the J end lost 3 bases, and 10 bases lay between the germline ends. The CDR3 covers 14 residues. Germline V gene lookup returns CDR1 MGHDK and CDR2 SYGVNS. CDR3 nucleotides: TGTGCCAGCAGTGACCCCCAGGGGACAGATACGCAGTATTTT. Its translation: CASSDPQGTDTQYF.

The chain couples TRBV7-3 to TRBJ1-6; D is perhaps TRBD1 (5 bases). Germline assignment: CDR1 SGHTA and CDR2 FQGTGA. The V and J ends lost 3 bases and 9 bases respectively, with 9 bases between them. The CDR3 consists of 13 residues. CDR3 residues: CASSFGAASPLHF. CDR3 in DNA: TGTGCCAGCAGCTTTGGGGCGGCTTCACCCCTCCACTTT.

The CDR3, as DNA: TGTGCCAGCAGTTCCTACAGGGTCTACGAGCAGTACTTC. Translated: CASSSYRVYEQYF. The chain joins TRBV27 to TRBJ2-7; D perhaps matches TRBD1 (6 bases). This CDR3 region has 13 residues. The germline gives CDR1 MNHEY, CDR2 SMNVEV (reference sequence). The V gene lost 4 bases and the J gene lost 3 bases, with 10 bases spanning the gap.

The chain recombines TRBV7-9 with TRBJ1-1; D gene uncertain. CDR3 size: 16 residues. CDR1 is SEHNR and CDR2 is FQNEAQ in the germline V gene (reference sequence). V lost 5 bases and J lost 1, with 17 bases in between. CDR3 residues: CASSQVGRGQNTEAFF. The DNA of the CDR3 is TGTGCCAGCAGCCAAGTCGGTAGAGGGCAGAACACTGAAGCTTTCTTT. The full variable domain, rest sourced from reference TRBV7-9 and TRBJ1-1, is DTGVSQNPRHKITKRGQNVTFRCDPISEHNRLYWYRQTLGQGPEFLTYFQNEAQLEKSRLLSDRFSAERPKGSFSTLEIQRTEQGDSAMYLCASSQVGRGQNTEAFFGQGTRLTVV.

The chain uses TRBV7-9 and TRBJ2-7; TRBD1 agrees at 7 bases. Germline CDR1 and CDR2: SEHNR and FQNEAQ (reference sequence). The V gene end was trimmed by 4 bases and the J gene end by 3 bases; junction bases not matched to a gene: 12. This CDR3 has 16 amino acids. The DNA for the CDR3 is TGTGCCAGCAGCTCTACCCCCTGGACAGGTATCTACGAGCAGTACTTC. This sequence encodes CASSSTPWTGIYEQYF. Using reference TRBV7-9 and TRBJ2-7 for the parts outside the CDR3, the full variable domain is DTGVSQNPRHKITKRGQNVTFRCDPISEHNRLYWYRQTLGQGPEFLTYFQNEAQLEKSRLLSDRFSAERPKGSFSTLEIQRTEQGDSAMYLCASSSTPWTGIYEQYFGPGTRLTVT.

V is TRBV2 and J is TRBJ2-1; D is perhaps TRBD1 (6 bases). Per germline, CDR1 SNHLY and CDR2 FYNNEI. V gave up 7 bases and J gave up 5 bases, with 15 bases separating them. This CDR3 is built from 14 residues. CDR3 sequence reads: CASTGVAQNNEQFF. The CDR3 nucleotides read TGTGCCAGCACAGGGGTAGCCCAAAACAATGAGCAGTTCTTC.

This CDR3 reads CASSSSGQSSYEQYF. The CDR3 coding sequence is TGTGCCAGCAGCTCATCTGGACAGAGCTCCTACGAGCAGTACTTC. This chain links TRBV7-2 with TRBJ2-7; the D gene is possibly TRBD1 (6 bases). Trimming took off 4 bases at V and 0 bases at J, with 13 bases between the two ends. Looked up from germline, CDR1 is SGHTA and CDR2 is FQGNSA. CDR3 length: 15 residues.

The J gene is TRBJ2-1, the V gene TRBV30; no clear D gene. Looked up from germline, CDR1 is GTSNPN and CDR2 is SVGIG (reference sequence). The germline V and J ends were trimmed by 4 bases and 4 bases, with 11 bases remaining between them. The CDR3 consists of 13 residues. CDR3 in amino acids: CAWMVGFYNEQFF. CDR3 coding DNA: TGTGCCTGGATGGTGGGATTTTACAATGAGCAGTTCTTC.

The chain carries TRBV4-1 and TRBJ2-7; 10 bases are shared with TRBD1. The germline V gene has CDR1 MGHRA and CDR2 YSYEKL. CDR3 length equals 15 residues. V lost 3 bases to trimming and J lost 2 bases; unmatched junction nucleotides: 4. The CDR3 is CASSQSGTGAYEQYF. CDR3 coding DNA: TGCGCCAGCAGCCAGTCCGGGACAGGGGCCTACGAGCAGTACTTC.

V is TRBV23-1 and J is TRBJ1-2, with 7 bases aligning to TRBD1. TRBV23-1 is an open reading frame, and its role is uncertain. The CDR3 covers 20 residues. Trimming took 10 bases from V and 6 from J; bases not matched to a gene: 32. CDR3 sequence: CATQQSIFFEFWQGVDGYTF. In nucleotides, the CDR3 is TGCGCCACCCAGCAGTCAATCTTTTTTGAGTTTTGGCAGGGGGTTGATGGCTACACCTTC.

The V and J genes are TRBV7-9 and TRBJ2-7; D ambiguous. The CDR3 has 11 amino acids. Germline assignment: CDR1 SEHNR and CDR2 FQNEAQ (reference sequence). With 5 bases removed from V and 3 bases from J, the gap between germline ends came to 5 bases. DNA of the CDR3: TGTGCCAGCAGCCCCGGCTACGAGCAGTACTTC. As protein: CASSPGYEQYF.

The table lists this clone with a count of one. The CDR3 loop is CASSPGQGAAGELFF. In DNA form, the CDR3 reads TGTGCCAGCTCGCCGGGACAGGGGGCCGCCGGGGAGCTGTTTTTT. This rearrangement joins TRBV19 to TRBJ2-2, with TRBD1 identical over 12 bases. CDR1 and CDR2 (germline): LNHDA, SQIVND (reference sequence). There are 15 residues in the CDR3. V trimming: 9 bases; J trimming: 6 bases; junction bases outside the gene matches: 8.

This CDR3 is CSVTNSIGNQPQHF. The DNA of the CDR3 is TGCAGCGTTACTAACAGCATCGGGAATCAGCCCCAGCATTTT. This chain uses TRBV29-1 with TRBJ1-5; D call uncertain. The CDR3 extends over 14 amino acids. The V gene's germline CDR1 is SQVTM and CDR2 ANQGSEA. V dropped 5 bases and J dropped 4 bases, with 15 bases sitting between them.

CDR3 sequence reads: CASSPGTGFVEQYF. The CDR3 DNA is TGTGCCAGCTCTCCCGGGACAGGCTTCGTCGAGCAGTACTTC. The chain is built from TRBV18 and TRBJ2-7; 8 bases are a match to TRBD1. In germline, CDR1 is KGHSH, CDR2 LQKENI. Unmatched junction bases numbered 10, after V lost 6 bases and J lost 6 bases. The CDR3 has 14 amino acids.

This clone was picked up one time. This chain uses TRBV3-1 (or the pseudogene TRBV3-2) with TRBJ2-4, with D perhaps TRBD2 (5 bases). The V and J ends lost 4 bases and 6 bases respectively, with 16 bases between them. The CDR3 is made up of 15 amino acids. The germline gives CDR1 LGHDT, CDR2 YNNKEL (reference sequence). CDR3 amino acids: CASSPGSRQGNIQYF. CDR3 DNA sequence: TGTGCCAGCAGCCCGGGAAGCCGACAAGGAAACATTCAGTACTTC.

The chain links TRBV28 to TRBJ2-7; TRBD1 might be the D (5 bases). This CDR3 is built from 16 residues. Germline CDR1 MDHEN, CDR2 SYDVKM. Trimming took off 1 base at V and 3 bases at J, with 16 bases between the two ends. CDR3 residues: CASSLSPTRTGYEQYF. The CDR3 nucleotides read TGTGCCAGCAGTTTATCCCCGACCCGAACAGGCTACGAGCAGTACTTC.

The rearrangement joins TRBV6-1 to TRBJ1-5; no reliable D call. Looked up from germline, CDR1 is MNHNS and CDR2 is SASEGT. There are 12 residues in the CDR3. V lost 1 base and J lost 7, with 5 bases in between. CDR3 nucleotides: TGTGCCAGCAGTGAAGTAAACCAGCCCCAGCATTTT. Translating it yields CASSEVNQPQHF.

CDR3 region: CASSLRGKSEQFF. CDR3 sequence (DNA): TGTGCCAGCAGTCTAAGGGGGAAAAGTGAGCAGTTCTTC. V and J are TRBV7-2 and TRBJ2-1, with D tentatively TRBD1 (6 bases). Trimming stripped 6 bases from V and 9 bases from J, with 15 bases between. In germline, CDR1 is SGHTA, CDR2 FQGNSA. The CDR3 loop spans 13 amino acids. The variable domain in full, with the rest retrieved from reference TRBV7-2 and TRBJ2-1, is GAGVSQSPSNKVTEKGKDVELRCDPISGHTALYWYRQSLGQGLEFLIYFQGNSAPDKSGLPSDRFSAERTGGSVSTLTIQRTQQEDSAVYLCASSLRGKSEQFFGPGTRLTVL.

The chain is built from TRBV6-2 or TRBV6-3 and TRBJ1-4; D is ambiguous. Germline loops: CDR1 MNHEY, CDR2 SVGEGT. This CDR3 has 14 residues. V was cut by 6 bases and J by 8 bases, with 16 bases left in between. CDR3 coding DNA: TGTGCCAGCAGCCTCGGTTCACTGGGAGAAAAACTGTTTTTT. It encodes CASSLGSLGEKLFF.

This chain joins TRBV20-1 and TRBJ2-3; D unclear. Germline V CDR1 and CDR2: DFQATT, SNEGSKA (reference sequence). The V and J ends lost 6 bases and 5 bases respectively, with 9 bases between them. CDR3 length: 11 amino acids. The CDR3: CSARSEDTQYF. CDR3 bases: TGCAGTGCGCGGTCGGAAGATACGCAGTATTTT.